This T cell receptor beta chain was identified during a study of control samples from healthy donors and cancer patients. The length of the CDR3 is 11 residues. CDR1 is GTSNPN, CDR2 SVGIG, per germline (reference sequence). The repertoire was sequenced with immunoSEQ multiplex PCR; TCRdb's copy has only in-frame clones and lacks some. There are about 39,000 clones in the sample; approximately 87% occur only once, and approximately 48% lies in the top ten. This clonotype was obtained from a man aged 55 to 70 in good health. Sequencing was done on a sample of blood. The chain employs TRBV30 and TRBJ1-4; D unresolved. Here the CDR3 reads CAVHQNEKLFF. DNA for the CDR3: TGTGCTGTACACCAGAATGAAAAACTGTTTTTT. Full variable domain (remainder filled in from reference TRBV30 and TRBJ1-4): SQTIHQWPATLVQPVGSPLSLECTVEGTSNPNLYWYRQAAGRGLQLLFYSVGIGQISSEVPQNLSASRPQDRQFILSSKKLLLSDSGFYLCAVHQNEKLFFGSGTQLSVL.